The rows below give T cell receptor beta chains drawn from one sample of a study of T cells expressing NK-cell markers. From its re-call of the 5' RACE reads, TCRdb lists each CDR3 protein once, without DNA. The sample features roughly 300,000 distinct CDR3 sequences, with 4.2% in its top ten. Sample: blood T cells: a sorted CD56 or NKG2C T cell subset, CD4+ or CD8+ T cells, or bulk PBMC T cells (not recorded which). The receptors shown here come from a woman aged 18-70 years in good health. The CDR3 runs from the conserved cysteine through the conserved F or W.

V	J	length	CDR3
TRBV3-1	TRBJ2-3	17	CASSQELAGGRTDTQYF
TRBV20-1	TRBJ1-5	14	CSARGPPTNQPQHF
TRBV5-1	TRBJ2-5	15	CASSQGTSGQETQYF
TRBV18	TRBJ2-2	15	CASSSDIPNTGELFF
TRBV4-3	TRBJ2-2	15	CASSQDGSPRRELFF
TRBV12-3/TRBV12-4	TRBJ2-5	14	CASSLERVKETQYF
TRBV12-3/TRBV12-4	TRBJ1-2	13	CASSPSGRDGYTF
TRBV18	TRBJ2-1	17	CASSPPLLAGGLNEQFF
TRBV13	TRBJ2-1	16	CATLTSGPVSYNEQFF
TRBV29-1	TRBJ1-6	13	CSVQRQGGSPLHF
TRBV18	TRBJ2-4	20	CASSPEGQGRKNLAKNIQYF
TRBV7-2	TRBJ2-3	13	CASSQGHTDTQYF
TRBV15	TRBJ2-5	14	CATSSYGGKETQYF
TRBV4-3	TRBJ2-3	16	CASSQGRAGGTDTQYF
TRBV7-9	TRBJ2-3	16	CASSRTDRAVTDTQYF
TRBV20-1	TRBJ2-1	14	CSARTTLRVNEQFF
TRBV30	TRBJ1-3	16	CAWSSAGTGFGNTIYF
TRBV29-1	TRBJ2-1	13	CSGGTSHYNEQFF
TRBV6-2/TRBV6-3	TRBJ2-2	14	CASRPGQGTGELFF
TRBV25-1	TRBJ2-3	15	CASSDTGGGTDTQYF
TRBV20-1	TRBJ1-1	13	CSAREGGPLEAFF
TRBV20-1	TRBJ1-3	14	CSANPRSSGNTIYF
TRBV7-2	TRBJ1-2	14	CASSQDRADYGYTF
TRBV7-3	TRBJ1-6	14	CASSQDSYNSPLHF
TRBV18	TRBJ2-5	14	CASSPTGQRETQYF
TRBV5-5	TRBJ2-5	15	CASSSNRDRWETQYF
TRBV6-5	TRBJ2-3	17	CASSIRGFISRTDTQYF